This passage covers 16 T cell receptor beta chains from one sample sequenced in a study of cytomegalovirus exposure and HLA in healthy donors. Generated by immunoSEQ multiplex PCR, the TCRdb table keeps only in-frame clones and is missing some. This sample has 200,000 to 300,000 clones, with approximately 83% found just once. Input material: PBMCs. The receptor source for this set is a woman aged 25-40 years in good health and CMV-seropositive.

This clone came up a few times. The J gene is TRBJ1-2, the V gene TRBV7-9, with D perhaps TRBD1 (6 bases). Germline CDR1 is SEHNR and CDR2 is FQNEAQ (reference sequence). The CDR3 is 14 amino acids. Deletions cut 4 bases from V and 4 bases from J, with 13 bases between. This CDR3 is CASSSGGGGYGYTF. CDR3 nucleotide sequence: TGTGCCAGCAGCTCCGGGGGAGGGGGCTATGGCTACACCTTC.

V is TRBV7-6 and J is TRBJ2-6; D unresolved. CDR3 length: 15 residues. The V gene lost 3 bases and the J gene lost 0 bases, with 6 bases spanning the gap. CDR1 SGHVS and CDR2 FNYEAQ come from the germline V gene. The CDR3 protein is CASSFPSSGANVLTF. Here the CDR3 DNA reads TGTGCCAGCAGCTTCCCCAGCTCTGGGGCCAACGTCCTGACTTTC.

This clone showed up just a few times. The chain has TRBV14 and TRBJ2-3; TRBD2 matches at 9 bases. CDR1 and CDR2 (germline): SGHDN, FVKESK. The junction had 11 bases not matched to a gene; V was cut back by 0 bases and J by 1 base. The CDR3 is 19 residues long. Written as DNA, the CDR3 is TGTGCCAGCAGCCAAGATCGTGCCTGGACTAGCGCTGGCACAGATACGCAGTATTTT. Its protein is CASSQDRAWTSAGTDTQYF.

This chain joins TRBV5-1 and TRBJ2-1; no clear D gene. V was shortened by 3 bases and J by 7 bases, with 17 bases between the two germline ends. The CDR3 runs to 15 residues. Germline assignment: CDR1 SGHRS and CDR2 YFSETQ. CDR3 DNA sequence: TGCGCCAGCAGCTCAACGTGGCTCGTTGGTAATGAGCAGTTCTTC. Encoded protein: CASSSTWLVGNEQFF.

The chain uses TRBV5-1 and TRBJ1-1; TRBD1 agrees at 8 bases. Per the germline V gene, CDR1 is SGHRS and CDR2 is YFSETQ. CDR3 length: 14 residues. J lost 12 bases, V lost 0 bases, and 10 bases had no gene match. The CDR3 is CASSLAADRARSFF. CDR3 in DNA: TGCGCCAGCAGCTTGGCCGCGGACAGGGCGCGGTCTTTCTTT. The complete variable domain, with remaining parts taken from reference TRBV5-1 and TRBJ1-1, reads KAGVTQTPRYLIKTRGQQVTLSCSPISGHRSVSWYQQTPGQGLQFLFEYFSETQRNKGNFPGRFSGRQFSNSRSEMNVSTLELGDSALYLCASSLAADRARSFFGQGTRLTVV.

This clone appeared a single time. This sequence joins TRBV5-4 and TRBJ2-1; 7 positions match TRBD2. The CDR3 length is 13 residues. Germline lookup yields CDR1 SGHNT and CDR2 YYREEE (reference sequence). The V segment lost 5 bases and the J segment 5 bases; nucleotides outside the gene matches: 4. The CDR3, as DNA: TGTGCCAGCAGGGAGGGAGGGGACAATGAGCAGTTCTTC. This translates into CASREGGDNEQFF.

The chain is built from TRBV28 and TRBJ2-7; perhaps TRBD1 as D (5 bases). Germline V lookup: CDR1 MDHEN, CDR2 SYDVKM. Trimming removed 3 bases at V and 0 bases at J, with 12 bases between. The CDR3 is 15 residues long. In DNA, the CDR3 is TGTGCCAGCAGTTTTCTCGCGACAGCCTCCTACGAGCAGTACTTC. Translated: CASSFLATASYEQYF.

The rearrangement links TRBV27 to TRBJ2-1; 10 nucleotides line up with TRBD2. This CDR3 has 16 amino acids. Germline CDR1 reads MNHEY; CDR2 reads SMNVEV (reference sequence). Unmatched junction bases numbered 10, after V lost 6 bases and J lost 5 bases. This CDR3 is CASRTPSGRMDNEQFF. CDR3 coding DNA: TGTGCCAGCAGGACACCTAGCGGGAGAATGGACAATGAGCAGTTCTTC.

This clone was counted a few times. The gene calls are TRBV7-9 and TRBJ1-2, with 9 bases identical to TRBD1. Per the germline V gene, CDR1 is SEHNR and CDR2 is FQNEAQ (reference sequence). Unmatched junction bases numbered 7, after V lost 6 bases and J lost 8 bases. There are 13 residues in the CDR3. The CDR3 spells CASSYTGGWGYTF. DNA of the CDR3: TGTGCCAGCAGTTACACAGGGGGCTGGGGCTACACCTTC.

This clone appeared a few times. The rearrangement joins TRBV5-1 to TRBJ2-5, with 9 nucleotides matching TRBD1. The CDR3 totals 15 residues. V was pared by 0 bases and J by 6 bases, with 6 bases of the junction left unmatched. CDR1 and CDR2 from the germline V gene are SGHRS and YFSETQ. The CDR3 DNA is TGCGCCAGCAGCTTGGTAAAGGGACAGGGAAAGACCCAGTACTTC. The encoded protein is CASSLVKGQGKTQYF.

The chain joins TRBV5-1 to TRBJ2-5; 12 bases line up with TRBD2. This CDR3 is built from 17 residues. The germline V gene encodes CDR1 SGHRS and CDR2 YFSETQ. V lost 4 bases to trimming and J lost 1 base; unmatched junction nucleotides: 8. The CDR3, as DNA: TGCGCCAGCAGCCCAGTACTAGCGGGAGGTCTCCAAGAGACCCAGTACTTC. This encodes CASSPVLAGGLQETQYF.

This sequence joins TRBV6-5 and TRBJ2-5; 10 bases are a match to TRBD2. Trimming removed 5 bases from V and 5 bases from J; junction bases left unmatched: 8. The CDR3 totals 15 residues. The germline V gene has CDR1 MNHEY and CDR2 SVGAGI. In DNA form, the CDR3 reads TGTGCCAGCAGTAAGCTAGCGGGAGCATTGGAGACCCAGTACTTC. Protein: CASSKLAGALETQYF.

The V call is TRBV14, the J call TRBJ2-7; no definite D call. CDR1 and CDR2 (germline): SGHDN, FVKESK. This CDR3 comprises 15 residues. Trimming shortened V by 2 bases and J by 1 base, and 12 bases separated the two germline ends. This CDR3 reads CASSQSLQRSYEQYF. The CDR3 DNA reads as TGTGCCAGCAGCCAATCCCTCCAGCGATCCTACGAGCAGTACTTC.

The CDR3 bases are TGTGCCTGGAGAGAAGCAGGGGGCCATGAGCAGTTCTTC. It specifies CAWREAGGHEQFF. This rearrangement joins TRBV30 to TRBJ2-1; 8 positions agree with TRBD1. V gave up 3 bases and J gave up 8 bases; unmatched junction bases: 6. This CDR3 comprises 13 residues. Germline CDR1 GTSNPN, CDR2 SVGIG (reference sequence).

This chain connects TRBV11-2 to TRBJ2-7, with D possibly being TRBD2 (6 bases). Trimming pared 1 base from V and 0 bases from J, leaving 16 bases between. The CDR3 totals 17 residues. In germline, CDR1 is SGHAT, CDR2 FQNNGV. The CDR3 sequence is CASSLVLAPDYSYEQYF. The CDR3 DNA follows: TGTGCCAGCAGCTTAGTTCTAGCGCCCGACTACTCCTACGAGCAGTACTTC.

The CDR3 protein is CASSERTYKYNEQFF. The CDR3 DNA is TGTGCCAGCAGTGAGAGGACATACAAATACAATGAGCAGTTCTTC. The chain carries TRBV6-1 and TRBJ2-1, with D possibly TRBD1 on 5 matching bases. The CDR3 sequence is 15 residues long. The V gene's germline CDR1 is MNHNS and CDR2 SASEGT. V shed 3 bases and J shed 4 bases, with 13 bases lying between them.